A selection of T cell receptor beta chains follows, all from one sample in a study of Graves' ophthalmopathy and Graves' hyperthyroidism. TCRdb recomputed calls from the multiplex PCR reads with MiXCR, one row per CDR3 protein. Found here are 500,000 to 800,000 distinct CDR3 sequences, over 40% of them singletons; the top ten hold 3.3%. The sample consisted of peripheral blood. The receptors come from an adult man with Graves' ophthalmopathy. The CDR3 runs from the conserved cysteine through the conserved F or W. Each record gives: clone size, J gene, D gene, V gene, CDR3 protein, CDR3 DNA. The D gene is left open where the match is weak. Some rows mark clone size as missing; the rest say once, few, many or name a class of expanded clone.

>many|TRBJ1-6|.|TRBV6-5
CASSYDRGYSPLHF
TGTGCCAGCAGTTACGACAGAGGCTATTCACCCCTCCACTTT
>many|TRBJ2-5|TRBD2|TRBV5-4
CASSSLAGGETQYF
TGTGCCAGCAGCTCACTAGCGGGGGGAGAGACCCAGTACTTC
>.|TRBJ2-7|.|TRBV10-3
CAISGEHSEQYF
TGTGCCATCAGCGGGGAGCATTCCGAGCAGTACTTC
>few|TRBJ1-2|.|TRBV4-2
CASSQRHMTSTYGYTF
TGTGCCAGCAGCCAACGCCATATGACAAGTACCTATGGCTACACCTTC
>.|TRBJ2-5|.|TRBV29-1
CSVEGREETQYF
TGCAGCGTTGAGGGAAGGGAAGAGACCCAGTACTTC
>many|TRBJ2-2|.|TRBV24-1
CATSDLWTANTGELFF
TGTGCCACCAGTGATTTGTGGACAGCGAACACCGGGGAGCTGTTTTTT
>many|TRBJ1-3|.|TRBV6-5
CASSLGGSGNTIYF
TGTGCCAGCAGCCTGGGTGGATCAGGAAACACCATATATTTT
>.|TRBJ1-6|.|TRBV20-1
CSARGLGANSPLHF
TGCAGTGCTAGGGGACTGGGGGCGAATTCACCCCTCCACTTT
>.|TRBJ2-7|TRBD1|TRBV19
CASSSPGQGNNEQYF
TGTGCCAGTAGTTCTCCGGGACAGGGGAACAACGAGCAGTACTTC
>.|TRBJ1-3|.|TRBV12-3/TRBV12-4
CASSWGDLGNTIYF
TGTGCCAGCAGTTGGGGTGATCTGGGTAACACCATATATTTT
>many|TRBJ1-1|.|TRBV24-1
CATSKGVNTEAFF
TGTGCCACCAGTAAGGGAGTGAACACTGAAGCTTTCTTT
>few|TRBJ2-3|TRBD2|TRBV10-3
CAIMEFGGGRDTQYF
TGTGCCATCATGGAGTTTGGCGGGGGTCGGGATACGCAGTATTTT
>many|TRBJ2-7|TRBD2|TRBV10-3
CAVTGTSSTYEQYF
TGTGCCGTCACCGGGACTAGCTCGACCTACGAGCAGTACTTC
>many|TRBJ1-6|.|TRBV19
CASIDGGAGNSPLHF
TGTGCCAGTATCGATGGAGGGGCAGGCAATTCACCCCTCCACTTT
>few|TRBJ2-7|.|TRBV5-5
CASTPWPSSYEQYF
TGTGCCAGCACCCCTTGGCCAAGCTCCTACGAGCAGTACTTC
>.|TRBJ2-3|.|TRBV2
CASRASVGTDTQYF
TGTGCCAGCAGGGCTAGCGTGGGGACAGATACGCAGTATTTT
>many|TRBJ1-2|.|TRBV20-1
CSASHPRGNYGYTF
TGCAGTGCTAGCCACCCTAGGGGAAACTATGGCTACACCTTC
>.|TRBJ2-6|TRBD2|TRBV6-1
CAWSRGGDLISGANVLTF
TGTGCCTGGAGTAGGGGAGGGGACTTGATCTCTGGGGCCAACGTCCTGACTTTC
>many|TRBJ1-5|.|TRBV6-6
CASSYQWDGAFNQPQHF
TGTGCCAGCAGTTACCAGTGGGACGGAGCCTTCAATCAGCCCCAGCATTTT
>many|TRBJ2-6|.|TRBV15
CATENLGGANVLTF
TGTGCCACTGAGAACCTGGGTGGGGCCAACGTCCTGACTTTC
>many|TRBJ2-7|.|TRBV11-2
CASSFHRGGKDYEQYF
TGTGCCAGCAGCTTCCACAGGGGGGGCAAAGACTACGAGCAGTACTTC
>many|TRBJ2-5|.|TRBV7-2
CASSSYRAETQYF
TGTGCCAGCAGCTCCTACAGGGCAGAGACCCAGTACTTC
>once|TRBJ1-2|.|TRBV30
CAWMSGSGYGYTF
TGTGCCTGGATGTCGGGGAGCGGCTATGGCTACACCTTC
>many|TRBJ1-2|.|TRBV29-1
CSVEEGLQEAWTF
TGCAGCGTTGAAGAGGGCCTACAGGAGGCGTGGACCTTC
>.|TRBJ2-5|TRBD1|TRBV10-2
CASSERTGGTQYF
TGCGCCAGCAGTGAACGGACAGGGGGGACCCAGTACTTC
>.|TRBJ2-5|TRBD1|TRBV7-2
CASSLSRDRGRETQYF
TGTGCCAGCAGCCTAAGCCGGGACAGGGGACGGGAGACCCAGTACTTC
>few|TRBJ2-7|.|TRBV11-3
CASSLSPYSYEQYF
TGTGCCAGCAGCTTATCTCCCTATTCTTACGAGCAGTACTTC
>many|TRBJ1-1|.|TRBV20-1
CSARDLGGFNTEAFF
TGCAGTGCTAGAGATCTTGGGGGCTTTAACACTGAAGCTTTCTTT
>.|TRBJ1-4|.|TRBV27
CASSSVPGHQSGLFF
TGTGCCAGCAGTTCAGTACCCGGACATCAAAGCGGACTGTTTTTT
>.|TRBJ2-1|.|TRBV10-3
CAVDRNNEQFF
TGTGCCGTCGACAGGAACAATGAGCAGTTCTTC
>many|TRBJ2-7|.|TRBV25-1
CASSEYQGSEQYF
TGTGCCAGCAGTGAATATCAGGGGTCCGAGCAGTACTTC
>many|TRBJ1-1|.|TRBV20-1
CSARPMDTEAFF
TGCAGTGCTAGACCTATGGACACTGAAGCTTTCTTT
>many|TRBJ1-2|.|TRBV9
CASSVRPTENYGYTF
TGTGCCAGCAGCGTTCGACCCACAGAAAACTATGGCTACACCTTC
>many|TRBJ2-6|.|TRBV11-2
CASSPEGAGANVLTF
TGTGCCAGCAGCCCCGAGGGAGCTGGGGCCAACGTCCTGACTTTC
>few|TRBJ1-4|TRBD1|TRBV3-1
CASSQPPGTGGEKLFF
TGTGCCAGCAGCCAGCCTCCCGGGACAGGGGGTGAAAAACTGTTTTTT
>few|TRBJ2-7|TRBD2|TRBV10-3
CASSDAGLAGAYEQYF
TGTGCCAGCAGTGACGCGGGACTAGCGGGAGCCTACGAGCAGTACTTC
>.|TRBJ1-1|TRBD1|TRBV7-9
CASSSGQGALAEAFF
TGTGCCAGCAGCTCGGGACAGGGCGCCCTCGCTGAAGCTTTCTTT
>many|TRBJ1-5|.|TRBV12-5
CASGLKGNQPQHF
TGTGCTAGTGGTTTGAAGGGAAATCAGCCCCAGCATTTT
>few|TRBJ2-2|TRBD1|TRBV19
CASSSGTGSGETGELFF
TGTGCCAGTAGTAGCGGGACAGGGTCGGGGGAAACCGGGGAGCTGTTTTTT
>many|TRBJ1-4|.|TRBV25-1
CASSDSDRKNEKLFF
TGTGCCAGCAGTGATAGCGACAGGAAAAATGAAAAACTGTTTTTT
>.|TRBJ2-2|.|TRBV29-1
CSVQGRTGELFF
TGCAGCGTCCAGGGGCGCACCGGGGAGCTGTTTTTT
>many|TRBJ1-1|.|TRBV7-9
CASSLVSGGDGNTEAFF
TGTGCCAGCAGCTTAGTTTCGGGGGGGGACGGGAACACTGAAGCTTTCTTT
>.|TRBJ2-2|TRBD2|TRBV2
CASSRGGAAGELFF
TGTGCCAGCAGTCGGGGGGGGGCAGCCGGGGAGCTGTTTTTT
>many|TRBJ2-6|TRBD1|TRBV12-3/TRBV12-4
CASSLGQGHSGANVLTF
TGTGCCAGCAGCCTTGGACAGGGACACTCTGGGGCCAACGTCCTGACTTTC
>many|TRBJ2-5|TRBD2|TRBV5-1
CASSLVLAGTLDF
TGCGCCAGCAGCTTGGTTCTAGCGGGGACCCTGGACTTC
>many|TRBJ1-2|.|TRBV5-4
CASSYLNYGYTF
TGTGCCAGCAGCTACCTAAACTATGGCTACACCTTC
>many|TRBJ1-6|TRBD1|TRBV14
CASSEGTVVSSPLHF
TGTGCCAGCAGCGAAGGGACAGTAGTGAGTTCACCCCTCCACTTT
>once|TRBJ1-4|.|TRBV20-1
CSARAGGGNEKLFF
TGCAGTGCTAGAGCGGGGGGAGGTAATGAAAAACTGTTTTTT